The 19 T cell receptor beta chains presented below share a single source sample, sequenced in a study of blood T cell repertoires in COVID-19. Only in-frame clones appear in the TCRdb table, and some are missing; sequencing was by immunoSEQ multiplex PCR. The data show roughly 120,000 clones, around 83% seen once. The material sequenced was peripheral blood. These TCRs come from a man aged 40-55 years with acute or convalescent COVID-19.

J is TRBJ2-1 and V is TRBV7-2; the match to TRBD2 covers 9 bases. CDR3 length: 14 amino acids. V lost 7 bases, J lost 5 bases, and 6 bases stayed unmatched. CDR1 is SGHTA and CDR2 is FQGNSA in the germline V gene. CDR3 amino acids: CASKRPSGNNEQFF. The CDR3 bases are TGTGCCAGCAAGCGTCCTAGCGGGAACAATGAGCAGTTCTTC.

The V gene is TRBV5-1, the J gene TRBJ1-1; 7 positions agree with TRBD1. The CDR3 runs 14 residues. Germline CDR1 reads SGHRS; CDR2 reads YFSETQ. J gave up 7 bases and V 5 bases, and 11 bases lay outside the gene matches. The CDR3 here is CASRTGVLGNEAFF. The DNA of the CDR3 is TGCGCCAGCAGAACAGGGGTTTTGGGCAATGAAGCTTTCTTT.

The chain has TRBV11-2 and TRBJ1-2; TRBD1 matches at 8 bases. Trimming cost V 5 bases and J 5 bases; bases outside gene matches: 13. The CDR3 spans 16 residues. CDR1 is SGHAT, CDR2 FQNNGV, per germline. CDR3 region: CASSPKQTGVGYGYTF. In DNA form, the CDR3 reads TGTGCCAGCAGCCCTAAACAGACAGGGGTCGGGTATGGCTACACCTTC.

The genes are TRBV4-1 and TRBJ2-1, with 11 bases fitting TRBD2. Germline CDR1 and CDR2: MGHRA and YSYEKL. Germline trimming cut 1 base from V and 7 bases from J; bases unmatched to any gene: 12. The CDR3 runs to 18 residues. CDR3 in amino acids: CASSQGRLAGIGANEQFF. CDR3 bases: TGCGCCAGCAGCCAAGGGCGACTAGCGGGGATTGGGGCTAATGAGCAGTTCTTC.

This chain joins TRBV27 and TRBJ1-5; D is ambiguous. Germline V lookup: CDR1 MNHEY, CDR2 SMNVEV (reference sequence). The CDR3 runs 16 residues. V was cut by 1 base and J by 1 base, with 11 bases left in between. The CDR3 region has the DNA TGTGCCAGCAGTTTATACGCCGACTCAAGCAATCAGCCCCAGCATTTT. It yields the protein CASSLYADSSNQPQHF.

This rearrangement joins TRBV5-1 to TRBJ2-3; 13 nucleotides line up with TRBD2. Germline V lookup: CDR1 SGHRS, CDR2 YFSETQ. The CDR3 spans 18 residues. After removal of 3 bases from V and 2 bases from J, the junction contained 9 bases not matched to a gene. Here the CDR3 reads CASSSYGTSGENTDTQYF. As DNA, the CDR3 is TGCGCCAGCAGCTCCTACGGGACTAGCGGGGAGAACACAGATACGCAGTATTTT.

This rearrangement joins TRBV19 to TRBJ1-5; no firm D call. This CDR3 spans 12 amino acids. Germline loops: CDR1 LNHDA, CDR2 SQIVND (reference sequence). With 3 bases removed from V and 7 bases from J, the gap between germline ends came to 7 bases. For the CDR3, the DNA is TGTGCCAGTAGTATTAAGCTCCAGCCCCAGCATTTT. Translating it yields CASSIKLQPQHF.

The chain uses TRBV11-1 and TRBJ2-7; 9 nucleotides match TRBD1. Germline V gene sequence: CDR1 SGHAT, CDR2 FQDESV (reference sequence). CDR3 size: 14 residues. V shed 5 bases and J 5 bases; nucleotides not matched to a gene: 7. CDR3 loop: CASSPRRQGDEQYF. The CDR3 DNA sequence: TGTGCCAGCAGCCCTCGACGACAGGGGGACGAGCAGTACTTC.

This chain joins TRBV27 and TRBJ1-3; maybe TRBD1 (5 bases). This CDR3 is 15 amino acids long. The V end lost 6 bases, the J end lost 0 bases, and 12 bases lay between the germline ends. Germline CDR1 and CDR2: MNHEY and SMNVEV (reference sequence). The CDR3 region has the DNA TGTGCCAGCAGGCGCACGGGGGGCTCTGGAAACACCATATATTTT. As protein: CASRRTGGSGNTIYF.

The chain has TRBV2 and TRBJ2-5, with TRBD2 matching over 13 bases. The germline CDR1 and CDR2 sequences are SNHLY and FYNNEI. V was clipped by 8 bases and J by 0 bases; unmatched bases: 6. The CDR3 runs to 16 residues. The CDR3: CASYPGLAGNQETQYF. CDR3 sequence (DNA): TGTGCCAGCTATCCGGGACTAGCGGGGAACCAAGAGACCCAGTACTTC.

The V gene is TRBV9, the J gene TRBJ2-1; D remains unclear. This CDR3 has 14 amino acids. CDR1 is SGDLS, CDR2 YYNGEE, per germline. V was shortened by 0 bases and J by 8 bases, with 12 bases between the two germline ends. The chain's CDR3 is CASSVGVGPDEQFF. CDR3 sequence (DNA): TGTGCCAGCAGCGTAGGGGTGGGCCCGGATGAGCAGTTCTTC.

The chain couples TRBV2 to TRBJ2-5; D uncertain. V lost 5 bases to trimming and J lost 4 bases, with 2 bases between them. This CDR3 spans 10 amino acids. Germline loops: CDR1 SNHLY, CDR2 FYNNEI. This chain's CDR3 is CASSLETQYF. The CDR3 DNA follows: TGTGCCAGCAGTCTAGAGACCCAGTACTTC.

The chain links TRBV7-9 to TRBJ2-3; the D is unclear. Trimming removed 2 bases at V and 4 bases at J, with 10 bases between. This CDR3 has 14 amino acids. Germline CDR1 reads SEHNR; CDR2 reads FQNEAQ (reference sequence). The CDR3 region has the DNA TGTGCCAGCAGCTTACAATCGGGTCCAGATACGCAGTATTTT. As protein: CASSLQSGPDTQYF.

The chain recombines TRBV6-1 with TRBJ2-5, with D perhaps TRBD2 (5 bases). Germline CDR1 reads MNHNS; CDR2 reads SASEGT. V lost 3 bases and J lost 7, with 12 bases in between. The CDR3 contains 13 residues. DNA of the CDR3: TGTGCCAGCAGTGATCCGGACTTTTGGACCCAGTACTTC. Residues: CASSDPDFWTQYF.

V gene TRBV2 combines with J gene TRBJ1-6; D might be TRBD1 (5 bases). V lost 1 base, J lost 6 bases, and 10 bases lay in between. CDR3 size: 15 residues. Germline-derived CDR1 and CDR2 are SNHLY and FYNNEI. Here the CDR3 reads CASSEGGGGNSPLHF. CDR3 DNA: TGTGCCAGCAGTGAAGGGGGGGGAGGTAATTCACCCCTCCACTTT.

The rearrangement links TRBV11-2 to TRBJ2-1, with TRBD1 matching 10 bases. The V gene's germline CDR1 is SGHAT and CDR2 FQNNGV. V lost 1 base and J lost 8; bases outside the gene matches: 11. The CDR3 sequence is 17 residues long. CDR3 region: CASSLVLPGQGRDEQFF. CDR3 DNA: TGTGCCAGCAGCTTAGTATTGCCGGGACAGGGGAGGGATGAGCAGTTCTTC.

The chain is built from TRBV4-1 and TRBJ2-7; TRBD1 aligns across 8 bases. Trimming removed 5 bases from V and 7 bases from J; junction bases left unmatched: 10. This CDR3 is built from 14 residues. Germline V gene lookup returns CDR1 MGHRA and CDR2 YSYEKL. As DNA, the CDR3 is TGCGCCAGCAGCACATGGGACAGGATGGAAGAGCAGTACTTC. This translates into CASSTWDRMEEQYF.

This clone has a handful of counts. The chain uses TRBV4-3 and TRBJ1-2; 10 nucleotides line up with TRBD1. Germline CDR1 LGHNA, CDR2 YSLEER. The CDR3 runs to 17 residues. The ends lost 0 bases at V and 7 bases at J; junction bases unmatched: 11. This chain's CDR3 is CASSQDSSTGGRSGYTF. In DNA form, the CDR3 reads TGCGCCAGCAGCCAAGATTCCTCGACAGGGGGCAGAAGTGGCTACACCTTC.

The V and J genes are TRBV11-3 and TRBJ2-2; TRBD1 matches 9 bases. CDR1 is SGHNT and CDR2 is YENEEA in the germline V gene. The V and J ends lost 0 bases and 17 bases, in that order; junction bases with no gene match: 7. There are 13 residues in the CDR3. Here the CDR3 DNA reads TGTGCCAGCAGCTTAGATTACGGGGACAGGGAATTTTTT. Translation gives CASSLDYGDREFF. Using reference TRBV11-3 and TRBJ2-2 for the parts outside the CDR3, the full variable domain is EAGVVQSPRYKIIEKKQPVAFWCNPISGHNTLYWYLQNLGQGPELLIRYENEEAVDDSQLPKDRFSAERLKGVDSTLKIQPAELGDSAVYLCASSLDYGDREFFGEGSRLTVL.